What follows are 8 T cell receptor beta chains derived from one specimen sequenced in a study of blood T cell repertoires in COVID-19. Produced via immunoSEQ multiplex PCR; TCRdb's table is partial and in-frame only. In the table there are approximately 100,000 clones, over 75% of which are singletons. Sequencing was carried out using peripheral blood. All receptors derive from a woman of 80 years or more with acute or convalescent COVID-19.

This clone was seen a few times. The chain is built from TRBV5-1 and TRBJ2-5, with TRBD2 matching 10 bases. J gave up 4 bases and V 4 bases, and 13 bases lay outside the gene matches. This CDR3 region has 17 residues. Looked up from germline, CDR1 is SGHRS and CDR2 is YFSETQ. The CDR3 region is CASSPGGSGGSSETQYF. In DNA, the CDR3 is TGCGCCAGCAGCCCCGGAGGTAGCGGGGGGTCTTCAGAGACCCAGTACTTC. Based on the CDR3 plus reference TRBV5-1 and TRBJ2-5, the full variable domain is KAGVTQTPRYLIKTRGQQVTLSCSPISGHRSVSWYQQTPGQGLQFLFEYFSETQRNKGNFPGRFSGRQFSNSRSEMNVSTLELGDSALYLCASSPGGSGGSSETQYFGPGTRLLVL.

The V and J genes are TRBV6-6 and TRBJ1-3, with a possible D match to TRBD1 (5 bases). This CDR3 spans 13 amino acids. Between the trimmed V and J ends, which lost 5 bases and 4 bases, there was a span of 9 bases. Germline loops: CDR1 MNHNY, CDR2 SVGAGI (reference sequence). DNA of the CDR3: TGTGCCAGCAGTCTCCGGGGGGGAAACACCATATATTTT. Residues: CASSLRGGNTIYF.

The V gene is TRBV28, the J gene TRBJ2-7; 7 bases align to TRBD2. The CDR3 is 13 amino acids. CDR1 and CDR2 (germline): MDHEN, SYDVKM. V lost 4 bases to trimming and J lost 5 bases; unmatched junction nucleotides: 5. Here the CDR3 DNA reads TGTGCCAGCAGTTATGGGAGGGGTAACGAGCAGTACTTC. Translating gives CASSYGRGNEQYF.

V gene TRBV12-3 or TRBV12-4 combines with J gene TRBJ1-1; the match to TRBD1 covers 8 bases. Trimming at V came to 6 bases and at J to 5 bases, leaving 5 bases not matched to a gene. The CDR3 is 13 amino acids. The CDR3 bases are TGTGCCAGCAGAATGACAGGGGTTACTGAAGCTTTCTTT. Translating it yields CASRMTGVTEAFF.

The rearrangement joins TRBV19 to TRBJ1-1; possible D gene TRBD1, 5 bases. Germline V gives CDR1 LNHDA, CDR2 SQIVND (reference sequence). The V and J ends lost 5 bases and 0 bases respectively, with 13 bases between them. This CDR3 contains 15 residues. The DNA of the CDR3 is TGTGCCAGTAGTTTGCAGGGAGGGATGAACACTGAAGCTTTCTTT. Its translation is CASSLQGGMNTEAFF.

The chain links TRBV28 to TRBJ1-3; D unclear. The CDR3 is made up of 12 amino acids. Trimming cost V 3 bases and J 3 bases, with 3 bases left between them. Germline loops: CDR1 MDHEN, CDR2 SYDVKM. As DNA, the CDR3 is TGTGCCAGCAGTTTTAGTGGAAACACCATATATTTT. It encodes CASSFSGNTIYF.

The rearrangement joins TRBV2 to TRBJ2-2; 7 nucleotides match TRBD2. Trimming took 5 bases from V and 7 from J; bases not matched to a gene: 4. Germline CDR1 is SNHLY and CDR2 is FYNNEI. The CDR3 has 13 residues. CDR3 DNA: TGTGCCAGCAGTACCCGGACTAGCGGGGAGCTGTTTTTT. Translating it yields CASSTRTSGELFF.

CDR3 region: CASSRGEGQGSQPQHF. CDR3 DNA: TGTGCCAGTAGTAGGGGGGAGGGACAGGGGTCTCAGCCCCAGCATTTT. The V call is TRBV19, the J call TRBJ1-5, with 10 bases identical to TRBD1. Germline CDR1 reads LNHDA; CDR2 reads SQIVND (reference sequence). The CDR3 covers 16 residues. The V gene end was trimmed by 4 bases and the J gene end by 6 bases; junction bases not matched to a gene: 9.